The 31 T cell receptor beta chains below come from one sample, sequenced in a study of human T cells and chemical hapten exposure. Time point in this sample: pre-sensitization, week 0. This sample's treatment: therapeutic diphenylcyclopropenone sensitization with weekly scalp DPC. TCRdb called the RACE reads again in MiXCR, with one record for every CDR3 protein. The table records around 330,000 distinct CDR3 sequences, 5.5% of them present only once. This specimen consisted of whole blood, obtained in connection with sensitization to the hapten diphenylcyclopropenone (DPC). These receptors were taken from a woman aged 18-30 years with alopecia areata. Some clones in this sample may be carry-over from other donors' samples.

The chain carries TRBV6-2 or TRBV6-3 and TRBJ1-1; D is perhaps TRBD1 (5 bases). With 2 bases removed from V and 9 bases from J, the gap between germline ends came to 19 bases. This CDR3 spans 15 amino acids. Germline V CDR1 and CDR2: MNHEY, SVGEGT. CDR3 residues: CASSYPTEGPLKAFF. The CDR3 DNA sequence: TGTGCCAGCAGTTACCCGACGGAGGGGCCTCTAAAAGCTTTCTTT.

This chain links TRBV20-1 with TRBJ2-1; D is ambiguous. This CDR3 comprises 15 residues. Germline V CDR1 and CDR2: DFQATT, SNEGSKA (reference sequence). V was trimmed by 3 bases and J by 4 bases, leaving 16 bases between them. CDR3 in amino acids: CSASPQGVLYNEQFF. DNA for the CDR3: TGCAGTGCTAGCCCCCAAGGAGTCCTTTACAATGAGCAGTTCTTC.

The chain recombines TRBV6-8 with TRBJ1-4; possibly TRBD1 for D (5 bases). Germline-derived CDR1 and CDR2 are MNHGY and SAAAGT. V lost 4 bases to trimming and J lost 7 bases, with 13 bases between them. CDR3 length: 14 residues. Here the CDR3 DNA reads TGTGCCAGCAGTTCTACGGGACGCGGTGAAAAACTGTTTTTT. Protein: CASSSTGRGEKLFF.

The J gene is TRBJ1-1, the V gene TRBV2; the match to TRBD1 covers 7 bases. V was pared by 4 bases and J by 5 bases, with 7 bases of the junction left unmatched. CDR1 is SNHLY and CDR2 is FYNNEI in the germline V gene. The CDR3 extends over 14 amino acids. The CDR3 here is CASSGRQGGTEAFF. The CDR3 nucleotides read TGTGCCAGCAGTGGTAGACAGGGAGGGACTGAAGCTTTCTTT. Looking up the rest from reference TRBV2 and TRBJ1-1 gives the full variable domain: EPEVTQTPSHQVTQMGQEVILRCVPISNHLYFYWYRQILGQKVEFLVSFYNNEISEKSEIFDDQFSVERPDGSNFTLKIRSTKLEDSAMYFCASSGRQGGTEAFFGQGTRLTVV.

Many counts were recorded for this clonotype. The chain recombines TRBV27 with TRBJ2-1; D may be TRBD2 (7 bases). With 3 bases removed from V and 8 bases from J, the gap between germline ends came to 14 bases. Per the germline V gene, CDR1 is MNHEY and CDR2 is SMNVEV (reference sequence). The CDR3 spans 14 residues. CDR3 region: CASSLGGGKDEQFF. The CDR3 bases are TGTGCCAGCAGTTTGGGAGGGGGAAAGGATGAGCAGTTCTTC.

This clonotype was detected a few times. A junction end diverges from the germline sequence, so it may reflect a read error. The chain joins TRBV23-1 to TRBJ2-5, with D possibly being TRBD1 (6 bases). TRBV23-1 is recorded as an ORF, its role being uncertain. The CDR3 is made up of 11 amino acids. In DNA, the CDR3 is TGCGCCGGCAGGGGCCAAGAGACCCAGTACTTC. It is translated as CAGRGQETQYF.

The chain recombines TRBV3-1 with TRBJ1-2; D unclear. Germline CDR1 reads LGHDT; CDR2 reads YNNKEL (reference sequence). The CDR3 sequence is 15 residues long. V was shortened by 0 bases and J by 8 bases, with 16 bases between the two germline ends. CDR3 in DNA: TGTGCCAGCAGCCAAGATCTTGGACTATTTTTCGGCTACACCTTC. Protein: CASSQDLGLFFGYTF.

The sample holds a few counts of this clonotype. The chain couples TRBV20-1 to TRBJ1-1; no clear D. The CDR3 is 13 residues long. The germline gives CDR1 DFQATT, CDR2 SNEGSKA (reference sequence). V dropped 0 bases and J dropped 8 bases, with 13 bases sitting between them. In nucleotides, the CDR3 is TGCAGTGCTAGAGATGCGGGCAGCGTCGAAGCTTTCTTT. Translated: CSARDAGSVEAFF.

The V gene is TRBV27, the J gene TRBJ1-2; D is uncertain. The CDR3 runs to 14 residues. Germline V CDR1 and CDR2: MNHEY, SMNVEV (reference sequence). V was cut by 4 bases and J by 2 bases, with 11 bases left in between. CDR3 DNA sequence: TGTGCCAGCAGTTCGAGGTTGACGAACTATGGCTACACCTTC. It translates to CASSSRLTNYGYTF.

The J gene is TRBJ2-7, the V gene TRBV7-9; D not resolved. CDR1 is SEHNR and CDR2 is FQNEAQ in the germline V gene (reference sequence). This CDR3 spans 12 amino acids. V was shortened by 10 bases and J by 4 bases, with 14 bases between the two germline ends. The CDR3 loop reads CATSERGYEQYF. In nucleotides, the CDR3 is TGTGCCACTTCCGAACGCGGTTACGAGCAGTACTTC.

The V call is TRBV12-3 or TRBV12-4, the J call TRBJ1-5, with D uncertain. V dropped 2 bases and J dropped 9 bases, with 17 bases sitting between them. The CDR3 extends over 15 amino acids. The CDR3 protein is CASSLNQDPVRPQHF. CDR3 bases: TGTGCCAGCAGTTTAAATCAGGACCCCGTTAGGCCCCAGCATTTT.

The chain is built from TRBV6-2 or TRBV6-3 and TRBJ2-3; 8 bases agree with TRBD2. CDR1 and CDR2 from the germline V gene are MNHEY and SVGEGT. Germline trimming cut 6 bases from V and 1 base from J; bases unmatched to any gene: 3. The CDR3 length is 14 residues. The CDR3 region is CASRDGGGTDTQYF. The CDR3 DNA follows: TGTGCCAGCAGAGACGGGGGGGGCACAGATACGCAGTATTTT.

At least ten counts were recorded for this clonotype. V and J are TRBV10-3 and TRBJ2-7; D not resolved. Germline V gene lookup returns CDR1 ENHRY and CDR2 SYGVKD. This CDR3 has 11 residues. V lost 8 bases, J lost 4 bases, and 9 bases lay in between. The CDR3 DNA sequence: TGTGCCATCGCCTTCGGGTACGAGCAGTACTTC. Protein product: CAIAFGYEQYF.

This clonotype was counted only a few times. The V gene is TRBV7-9, the J gene TRBJ1-6; no reliable D call. V lost 2 bases and J lost 3, with 11 bases in between. Germline V CDR1 and CDR2: SEHNR, FQNEAQ (reference sequence). The CDR3 is 16 residues long. This CDR3 is CASSLNGLFYNSPLHF. The CDR3 DNA sequence: TGTGCCAGCAGCTTAAATGGGCTGTTCTATAATTCACCCCTCCACTTT.

This clonotype was counted a few times. J is TRBJ2-2 and V is TRBV4-3; D ambiguous. V lost 1 base to trimming and J lost 5 bases, with 14 bases between them. Germline CDR1 LGHNA, CDR2 YSLEER. CDR3 length equals 16 residues. The CDR3 DNA reads as TGCGCCAGCAGCCAAGGGTCCGGCTCGAGGACCGGGGAGCTGTTTTTT. Its protein product is CASSQGSGSRTGELFF.

This clonotype appeared many times. This sequence joins TRBV5-6 and TRBJ1-1; D remains ambiguous. Germline-derived CDR1 and CDR2 are SGHDT and YYEEEE. The CDR3 extends over 13 amino acids. With 4 bases removed from V and 1 base from J, the gap between germline ends came to 8 bases. In nucleotides, the CDR3 is TGTGCCAGCAGCCCCTTGCGGAACACTGAAGCTTTCTTT. It specifies CASSPLRNTEAFF.

V and J are TRBV6-5 and TRBJ2-3; possible D gene TRBD1, 6 bases. Germline CDR1 MNHEY, CDR2 SVGAGI. This CDR3 spans 12 amino acids. Trimming removed 10 bases from V and 1 base from J, with 9 bases in between. This CDR3 is CATRQGTDTQYF. CDR3 sequence (DNA): TGTGCCACCCGACAGGGCACAGATACGCAGTATTTT.

This clonotype showed up many times. V and J are TRBV2 and TRBJ2-7, with D unclear. V dropped 1 base and J dropped 2 bases, with 6 bases sitting between them. The CDR3 covers 13 residues. CDR1 and CDR2 from the germline V gene are SNHLY and FYNNEI. CDR3 region: CASSEGQTYEQYF. In nucleotides, the CDR3 is TGTGCCAGCAGTGAAGGGCAGACCTACGAGCAGTACTTC.

This clonotype has only a few counts. CDR3 sequence reads: CAIGRDRDSYEQYF. The CDR3 nucleotides are TGTGCCATCGGGAGGGACAGGGACTCGTACGAGCAGTACTTC. V gene TRBV10-3 combines with J gene TRBJ2-7; 9 bases map to TRBD1. This CDR3 spans 14 amino acids. V dropped 8 bases and J dropped 4; count of bases not matched to a gene: 9. CDR1 is ENHRY, CDR2 SYGVKD, per germline.

This clonotype was counted a few times. The CDR3 loop reads CSASSVGQGSNQPQHF. In nucleotides, the CDR3 is TGCAGTGCTAGCTCCGTGGGACAGGGGAGCAATCAGCCCCAGCATTTT. The rearrangement uses TRBV20-1 and TRBJ1-5, with TRBD1 identical over 10 bases. The V and J ends lost 3 bases and 1 base, in that order; junction bases with no gene match: 6. Germline V CDR1 and CDR2: DFQATT, SNEGSKA (reference sequence). The CDR3 loop spans 16 amino acids.

This clonotype appeared many times. This chain's CDR3 is CASILRSGQPQHF. Written as DNA, the CDR3 is TGTGCCAGCATCTTACGGTCGGGTCAGCCCCAGCATTTT. V is TRBV6-5 and J is TRBJ1-5; no reliable D call. The CDR3 extends over 13 amino acids. Germline lookup yields CDR1 MNHEY and CDR2 SVGAGI. V dropped 7 bases and J dropped 6 bases, with 13 bases sitting between them.

J is TRBJ2-1 and V is TRBV6-1; 12 bases fit TRBD2. V was clipped by 5 bases and J by 9 bases; unmatched bases: 8. The CDR3 length is 15 residues. CDR1 is MNHNS and CDR2 is SASEGT in the germline V gene. DNA of the CDR3: TGTGCCAGCAGTCGAACTAGCGGGGGGCCATTTGAGCAGTTCTTC. Translation gives CASSRTSGGPFEQFF.

This clonotype showed up many times. The chain recombines TRBV12-3 or TRBV12-4 with TRBJ2-7, with 8 nucleotides matching TRBD1. The CDR3 loop spans 13 amino acids. J lost 9 bases, V lost 4 bases, and 8 bases had no gene match. The CDR3 sequence: CASSSSRGQGQYF. CDR3 nucleotides: TGTGCCAGCAGTTCAAGCAGGGGGCAAGGGCAGTACTTC.

The gene calls are TRBV24-1 and TRBJ2-5, with D possibly TRBD1 on 5 matching bases. CDR1 is KGHDR, CDR2 SFDVKD, per germline. This CDR3 is built from 13 residues. Deletions cut 3 bases from V and 1 base from J, with 5 bases between. In DNA form, the CDR3 reads TGTGCCACCAGTGATGGGGCCCAAGAGACCCAGTACTTC. Residues: CATSDGAQETQYF.

This clonotype was detected many times. The CDR3 sequence: CASSQGTGGANEAFF. The CDR3 DNA sequence: TGTGCCAGCAGCCAAGGGACAGGGGGCGCGAATGAAGCTTTCTTT. The genes are TRBV3-1 and TRBJ1-1, with 11 bases aligning to TRBD1. Germline trimming cut 1 base from V and 7 bases from J; bases unmatched to any gene: 5. The CDR3 is made up of 15 amino acids. Germline V lookup: CDR1 LGHDT, CDR2 YNNKEL (reference sequence).

This clonotype was detected only a few times. This rearrangement joins TRBV7-2 to TRBJ1-2; D unresolved. The germline V gene has CDR1 SGHTA and CDR2 FQGNSA. V was shortened by 1 base and J by 8 bases, with 14 bases between the two germline ends. There are 14 residues in the CDR3. CDR3 in amino acids: CASSLGFGSDGYTF. The CDR3 nucleotides read TGTGCCAGCAGCTTAGGGTTCGGGTCCGACGGCTACACCTTC.

CDR3 residues: CAIGTREGTPLHF. CDR3 nucleotide sequence: TGTGCCATCGGTACCAGGGAAGGGACACCCCTCCACTTT. This sequence joins TRBV10-3 and TRBJ1-6; weak D call: TRBD1 (5 bases). From germline, CDR1 is ENHRY and CDR2 SYGVKD. CDR3 length: 13 amino acids. The ends were cut back, 8 bases at V and 11 bases at J, with 16 bases in the middle.

The sample holds a few counts of this clonotype. V gene TRBV7-2 combines with J gene TRBJ1-1; D gene unclear. V was clipped by 1 base and J by 3 bases, with 12 bases between them. The CDR3 is 15 amino acids. The germline CDR1 and CDR2 sequences are SGHTA and FQGNSA. The CDR3 is CASSLVGGLDTEAFF. For the CDR3, the DNA is TGTGCCAGCAGCTTAGTTGGTGGTTTGGACACTGAAGCTTTCTTT.

V and J are TRBV6-5 and TRBJ1-2; TRBD1 matches at 7 bases. Unmatched junction bases numbered 3, after V lost 0 bases and J lost 2 bases. CDR1 MNHEY and CDR2 SVGAGI come from the germline V gene. The CDR3 sequence is 15 residues long. CDR3 sequence reads: CASSYSQGENYGYTF. In DNA form, the CDR3 reads TGTGCCAGCAGTTACTCGCAGGGGGAGAACTATGGCTACACCTTC.

In the case of this clonotype: The junction and the germline gene differ at one end; a read error may be behind it. V gene TRBV4-1 combines with J gene TRBJ1-5; 7 bases line up with TRBD1. Germline V gene data show CDR1 as MGHRA and CDR2 as YSYEKL. The CDR3 is made up of 19 amino acids. The CDR3 bases are TGCGCCAGCAGCCAGCTTAATTTGATCCGGGACAGTAGCAATCAGCCCCGGCATTTT. Translated: CASSQLNLIRDSSNQPRHF.

This clonotype has a count of ten or more. The J gene is TRBJ1-5, the V gene TRBV6-5, with D unclear. Trimming removed 0 bases at V and 5 bases at J, with 8 bases between. CDR3 length equals 14 residues. Germline V gene sequence: CDR1 MNHEY, CDR2 SVGAGI. The CDR3 DNA is TGTGCCAGCAGTTACTCGAAGTCTTATCAGCCCCAGCATTTT. Protein sequence: CASSYSKSYQPQHF.